This T cell receptor beta chain derives from a study of cytomegalovirus exposure and HLA in healthy donors. Overall study context: An early release of data contained tens of millions of unique TCRs, which came from HLA-typed donors. Overall study results and limits: Fewer N-insertions than the approximately 700-donor mean were reportedly shown by an Asian-associated ancestry cluster in a later analysis. Being productive about 90% or about 30% of the time was typical of most TCR beta V segments in an earlier analysis.

Turning to this clone: Its antigen is still unknown.

V was trimmed by 4 bases and J by 6 bases, leaving 15 bases between them. CDR3 length: 15 amino acids. Germline V gene sequence: CDR1 SGHTA, CDR2 FQGTGA. Primers included in the PCR were 60 Vbeta and 13 Jbeta primers. In the authors' workflow: In a later analysis, approximately 73 million unique TCR beta chains included roughly 11 million shared by two or more donors. TCRdb's copy holds only in-frame clones and misses some; the assay was immunoSEQ multiplex PCR. V and J calls and clone size follow that table, whereas D and trimming were derived from the DNA. The data show tens of thousands of clones, roughly 90% seen once.

J is TRBJ1-4 and V is TRBV7-3; D is possibly TRBD1 (5 bases). Source material: PBMCs. This sequence originates from a woman younger than 35 in good health and CMV-seronegative. CDR3: CASSSLPGSHEKLFF. The DNA of the CDR3 is TGTGCCAGCAGCTCACTCCCAGGGTCTCATGAAAAACTGTTTTTT.